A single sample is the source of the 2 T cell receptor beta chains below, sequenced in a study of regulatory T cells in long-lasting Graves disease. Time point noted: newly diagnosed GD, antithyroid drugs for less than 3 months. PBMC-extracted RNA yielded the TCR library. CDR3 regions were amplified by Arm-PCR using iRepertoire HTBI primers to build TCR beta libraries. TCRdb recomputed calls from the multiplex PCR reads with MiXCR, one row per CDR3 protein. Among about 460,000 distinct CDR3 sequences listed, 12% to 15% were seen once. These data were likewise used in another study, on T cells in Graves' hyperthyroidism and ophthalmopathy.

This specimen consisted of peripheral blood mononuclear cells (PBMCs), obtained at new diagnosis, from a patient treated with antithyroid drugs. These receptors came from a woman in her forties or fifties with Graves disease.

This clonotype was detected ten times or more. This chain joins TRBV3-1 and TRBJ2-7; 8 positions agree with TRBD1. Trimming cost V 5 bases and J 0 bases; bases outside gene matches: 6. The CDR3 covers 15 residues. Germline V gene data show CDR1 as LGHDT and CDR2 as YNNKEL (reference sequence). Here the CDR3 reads CASSSPGGLSYEQYF. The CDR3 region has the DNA TGTGCCAGCAGCTCCCCAGGGGGCCTCTCCTACGAGCAGTACTTC.

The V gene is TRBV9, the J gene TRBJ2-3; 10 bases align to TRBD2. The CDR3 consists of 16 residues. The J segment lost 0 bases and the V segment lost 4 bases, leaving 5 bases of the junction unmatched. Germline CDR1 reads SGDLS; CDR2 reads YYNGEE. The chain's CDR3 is CASSPTSGTSTDTQYF. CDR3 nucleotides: TGTGCCAGCAGCCCCACTAGCGGGACTAGCACAGATACGCAGTATTTT.